The text below deals with one T cell receptor beta chain. This sample stems from a study of blood T cell repertoires in COVID-19. This CDR3 is built from 14 residues. In germline, CDR1 is LNHNV, CDR2 YYDKDF (reference sequence). The V end lost 0 bases, the J end lost 6 bases, and 11 bases lay between the germline ends. Profiled with immunoSEQ multiplex PCR; TCRdb holds only in-frame clones, not every one. The data contain fewer than 200,000 clones, 60% to 85% of them seen just once; the ten biggest clones take up approximately 7.7%. The chain carries TRBV15 and TRBJ1-1, with unresolved D. The sequencing input was peripheral blood. The source is a woman in her sixties or seventies with COVID-19, enrolled during active disease. The DNA of the CDR3 is TGTGCCACCAGCAGAGATCGGACTTTATCTGAAGCTTTCTTT. Translation: CATSRDRTLSEAFF.